The 23 T cell receptor beta chains in this list originate from one sample, sequenced in a study of tissue T cells after allogeneic stem cell transplantation. Profiling relied on immunoSEQ multiplex PCR, and the TCRdb table lists in-frame clones only, not all of them. The sample holds roughly 45,000 clones, less than 75% seen once. The sample comprised sorted cells pooled from one or two spleens. The receptor set was obtained from a pool of C57BL/6 mice in good health.

Remarks on this clone: Mouse germline and gene names are used. The read is 1 residue too short to cover the CDR3 end, so that end is filled in from the germline J gene. The chain couples TRBV16 to TRBJ1-1, with D tentatively TRBD1 (5 bases). This CDR3 is 13 amino acids long. Trimming took 1 base from V and 5 from J, leaving 8 bases between them. The germline CDR1 and CDR2 sequences are SGHSA and FRNQAP. CDR3 amino acids: CASSLGGWTEVFF. CDR3 bases read: TGTGCAAGCAGCTTAGGGGGGTGGACAGAAGTCTTC. Full variable domain (rest looked up from reference TRBV16 and TRBJ1-1): NAGVIQTPRHKVTGKGQEATLWCEPISGHSAVFWYRQTIVQGLEFLTYFRNQAPIDDSGMPKERFSAQMPNQSHSTLKIQSTQPQDSAVYLCASSLGGWTEVFFGKGTRLTVV.

A note on this clone: The germline and genes are mouse ones. The CDR3 end lies 1 residue beyond the end of the read and is filled in from the germline J gene. The rearrangement links TRBV3 to TRBJ2-5, with D possibly being TRBD1 (6 bases). V was clipped by 2 bases and J by 8 bases, with 17 bases between them. This CDR3 comprises 15 residues. The germline V gene encodes CDR1 SNHLY and CDR2 FYNGKV (reference sequence). The CDR3 DNA, read in part, is TGTGCCAGCAGCTTAAATCGGGACATGAGGGGCACCCAGTAC. Protein product: CASSLNRDMRGTQY. Given in full, the CDR3 is CASSLNRDMRGTQYF.

Concerning this clone: Mouse names are used for the genes. Sequencing ends 1 residue short of the CDR3 end; the germline J gene provides the rest. The chain uses TRBV2 and TRBJ2-1; TRBD2 aligns across 8 bases. This CDR3 has 16 amino acids. The germline V gene has CDR1 LGHNA and CDR2 YSYQKL. With V trimmed by 0 bases and J by 3 bases, 4 bases remained unmatched. The DNA read from the CDR3 is TGTGCCAGCAGCCAAGACTGGGGGGCGCTCTATGCTGAGCAGTTC. Translation gives CASSQDWGALYAEQF. The full CDR3 sequence reads CASSQDWGALYAEQFF.

About this clone itself: Gene names and germline refer to mouse. The sequence runs out 1 residue before the end of the CDR3; the remainder is reconstructed from the germline J gene. The chain recombines TRBV19 with TRBJ1-1; TRBD1 is a possible D gene (6 bases). V was clipped by 6 bases and J by 0 bases, with 9 bases between them. Germline V CDR1 and CDR2: FNHDT, SITEND (reference sequence). The CDR3 totals 13 residues. Partial CDR3 DNA: TGTGCCAGCATACAGGGAGCAAACACAGAAGTCTTC. Its translation: CASIQGANTEVF. The CDR3 in full is CASIQGANTEVFF. The variable domain in full, with the rest retrieved from reference TRBV19 and TRBJ1-1, is GGIITQTPKFLIGQEGQKLTLKCQQNFNHDTMYWYRQDSGKGLRLIYYSITENDLQKGDLSEGYDASREKKSSFSLTVTSAQKNEMAVFLCASIQGANTEVFFGKGTRLTVV.

About this clone itself: Mouse names are used for the genes. The read terminates 1 residue before the CDR3 end, so the remaining end is supplied by the germline J gene. The gene calls are TRBV4 and TRBJ1-4; the D gene is possibly TRBD1 (6 bases). In germline, CDR1 is LGHDT, CDR2 YNNKQL (reference sequence). The V gene lost 4 bases and the J gene lost 0 bases, with 9 bases spanning the gap. This CDR3 has 15 amino acids. The CDR3 sequence is CASSFTGISNERLFF. The covered CDR3 bases are TGTGCCAGCAGCTTTACAGGGATTTCCAACGAAAGATTATTT.

Concerning this clone: Here the gene names and germline are mouse. Read coverage stops 1 residue before the CDR3 terminus; the germline J gene supplies the remainder. V gene TRBV1 combines with J gene TRBJ1-2, with a tentative D call TRBD1 (6 bases). The CDR3 covers 15 residues. The germline CDR1 and CDR2 sequences are NSQYPW and LRSPGD (reference sequence). V lost 1 base and J lost 0, with 9 bases in between. Partial CDR3 DNA: TGCACCTGCAGTGCAGTGGACAGTCCAAACTCCGACTACACC. It codes for CTCSAVDSPNSDYT. The whole CDR3 reads CTCSAVDSPNSDYTF.

This clone showed up just once. The genes are named according to mouse. The sequence runs out 1 residue before the end of the CDR3; the remainder is reconstructed from the germline J gene. This chain joins TRBV19 and TRBJ2-4; TRBD1 or TRBD2 may be the D gene (7 bases each). The CDR3 consists of 16 residues. V shed 0 bases and J shed 2 bases, with 13 bases lying between them. Germline CDR1 and CDR2: FNHDT and SITEND (reference sequence). The chain's CDR3 is CASSIGAGGLQNTLYF. Partial CDR3 DNA: TGTGCCAGCAGTATAGGGGCAGGGGGGCTTCAAAACACCTTGTAC.

A note on this clone: Germline and genes: mouse. The sequenced fragment ends 1 residue before the CDR3 boundary, so the rest is inferred from the germline J gene. The chain is built from TRBV13-2 and TRBJ2-7, with 9 bases fitting TRBD2. Germline lookup yields CDR1 NNHNN and CDR2 SYGAGS (reference sequence). The CDR3 sequence is 14 residues long. J gave up 4 bases and V 1 base, and 3 bases lay outside the gene matches. CDR3: CASGDLGGRYEQYF. The CDR3 DNA, read in part, is TGTGCCAGCGGTGATTTGGGGGGGCGGTATGAACAGTAC.

In regard to this clone: The gene names here belong to mouse. Read data end 1 residue before the CDR3 end; the end is taken from the germline J gene. The rearrangement uses TRBV5 and TRBJ1-6, with D hard to call. TRBJ1-6 is annotated as an ORF whose role is uncertain. CDR1 and CDR2 from the germline V gene are LGHNA and YNLKQL (reference sequence). The V and J ends lost 0 bases and 5 bases respectively, with 2 bases between them. This CDR3 region has 13 residues. CDR3 loop: CASSQDHNSPLYF. The sequenced CDR3 bases are TGTGCCAGCAGCCAAGATCATAATTCGCCCCTCTAC.

To note about this clone: The genes are named according to mouse. The sequence runs out 1 residue before the end of the CDR3; the remainder is reconstructed from the germline J gene. This rearrangement joins TRBV19 to TRBJ2-5; 9 bases are a match to TRBD1. Germline V lookup: CDR1 FNHDT, CDR2 SITEND (reference sequence). Germline trimming cut 3 bases from V and 5 bases from J; bases unmatched to any gene: 1. The CDR3 length is 13 residues. CDR3 DNA (partial): TGTGCCAGCAGTACGGACAGGGGAGACACCCAGTAC. Protein product: CASSTDRGDTQY. The entire CDR3 protein is CASSTDRGDTQYF.

As regards this clone: Gene names follow the mouse nomenclature. Read data end 1 residue before the CDR3 end; the end is taken from the germline J gene. V usage is TRBV15 and J usage is TRBJ2-7; either TRBD1 or TRBD2 may fit D (5 bases each). The CDR3 has 12 residues. V dropped 5 bases and J dropped 4 bases, with 9 bases sitting between them. Germline loops: CDR1 SGHND, CDR2 FRSKSL. The part of the CDR3 DNA that was read is TGTGCCAGCAGTCCGGGACCATATGAACAGTAC. Translation gives CASSPGPYEQY. The entire CDR3 protein is CASSPGPYEQYF.

Concerning this clone itself: Gene and germline names: mouse. The read ends 1 residue shy of where the CDR3 ends; the end is completed using the germline J gene. This chain links TRBV3 with TRBJ2-4; 12 nucleotides match TRBD2. The germline gives CDR1 SNHLY, CDR2 FYNGKV (reference sequence). This CDR3 has 15 amino acids. Germline trimming cut 5 bases from V and 1 base from J; bases unmatched to any gene: 1. CDR3 loop: CASSRDWGGQNTLYF. CDR3 DNA, as far as it was read: TGTGCCAGCAGCAGGGACTGGGGGGGTCAAAACACCTTGTAC.

Remarks on this clone: Gene names and germline match the mouse. The read ends 1 residue shy of where the CDR3 ends; the end is completed using the germline J gene. This chain uses TRBV13-2 with TRBJ1-3, with D possibly TRBD1 on 6 matching bases. CDR3 length: 15 amino acids. CDR1 is NNHNN, CDR2 SYGAGS, per germline (reference sequence). V was shortened by 5 bases and J by 4 bases, with 16 bases between the two germline ends. Incomplete CDR3 DNA: TGTGCCAGCGGGCGGCCGGGACAAGCCGGAAATACGCTCTAT. Protein sequence: CASGRPGQAGNTLY. The entire CDR3 sequence reads CASGRPGQAGNTLYF.

As for this clone: Gene labels here are mouse ones. The sequenced fragment ends 1 residue before the CDR3 boundary, so the rest is inferred from the germline J gene. The chain recombines TRBV4 with TRBJ1-5, with 10 bases fitting TRBD1. CDR1 and CDR2 from the germline V gene are LGHDT and YNNKQL (reference sequence). The CDR3 loop spans 14 amino acids. Trimming removed 3 bases from V and 6 bases from J; junction bases left unmatched: 2. The sequenced part of the CDR3 DNA is TGTGCCAGCAGCTATTGGGACAGGGGCCAGGCTCCGCTT. Amino acids: CASSYWDRGQAPL. The entire CDR3 reads CASSYWDRGQAPLF.

Comment on this clone: The listed genes are named as in mouse. Read sequence stops 1 residue before the CDR3 end, and the germline J gene provides the missing end. This chain connects TRBV13-1 to TRBJ2-7, with D possibly TRBD2 on 6 matching bases. The CDR3 length is 13 residues. The V gene lost 1 base and the J gene lost 1 base, with 6 bases spanning the gap. In germline, CDR1 is NSHNY, CDR2 SYGAGN. This CDR3 is CASSDLGSYEQYF. The CDR3 DNA, read in part, is TGTGCCAGCAGTGATCTGGGGTCCTATGAACAGTAC.

A note on this clone: The genes are named according to mouse. The CDR3 extends 1 residue past the end of the read, so its final part is completed from the germline J gene. The rearrangement joins TRBV20 to TRBJ2-5, with D perhaps matching TRBD2 (7 bases). This CDR3 comprises 14 residues. Germline values: CDR1 GFQATS, CDR2 STVNSAI. Trimming shortened V by 0 bases and J by 5 bases, and 12 bases separated the two germline ends. The CDR3 here is CGARDRGAGDTQYF. Partial CDR3 DNA: TGTGGTGCTAGGGATCGGGGGGCTGGAGACACCCAGTAC.

Points on this clone: The listed genes are named as in mouse. The sequence runs out 1 residue before the end of the CDR3; the remainder is reconstructed from the germline J gene. The chain couples TRBV16 to TRBJ2-4; 7 bases agree with TRBD2. CDR1 is SGHSA and CDR2 is FRNQAP in the germline V gene. There are 15 residues in the CDR3. V was clipped by 1 base and J by 0 bases; unmatched bases: 1. The part of the CDR3 DNA that was read is TGTGCAAGCAGCTTAGTTGGGGGGAGTCAAAACACCTTGTAC. It is translated as CASSLVGGSQNTLY. The full CDR3 protein is CASSLVGGSQNTLYF.

Regarding this clone: Gene names are mouse gene names. From the germline J gene comes the end of the CDR3, since the read stops 1 residue before it. The J gene is TRBJ1-2, the V gene TRBV20; tentative D call: TRBD1 (5 bases). The CDR3 length is 11 residues. Looked up from germline, CDR1 is GFQATS and CDR2 is STVNSAI. The ends were cut back, 4 bases at V and 4 bases at J, with 7 bases in the middle. The part of the CDR3 DNA that was read is TGTGGTGCTAAGGGGAGCTCCGACTACACC. It encodes CGAKGSSDYT. The full CDR3 protein is CGAKGSSDYTF.

As concerns this clone: Gene names and germline match the mouse. This CDR3 is CASSSGTKKYEQYF. Incomplete CDR3 DNA: TGTGCCAGCTCGTCCGGGACAAAAAAATATGAACAGTAC. J is TRBJ2-7 and V is TRBV12-1; D might be TRBD1 (6 bases). Read sequence stops 1 residue before the CDR3 end, and the germline J gene provides the missing end. Per the germline V gene, CDR1 is SGHSN and CDR2 is HYEKVE. V lost 4 bases, J lost 4 bases, and 16 bases lay in between. CDR3 length equals 14 residues.

Details on this clone: Germline and genes here are mouse. With the read ending 1 residue before the CDR3 end, the germline J gene is used to fill in that end. This chain connects TRBV31 to TRBJ1-3; D is ambiguous. Germline lookup yields CDR1 GKSSPN and CDR2 SITVG. V was shortened by 0 bases and J by 7 bases, with 4 bases between the two germline ends. There are 11 residues in the CDR3. The CDR3 region is CAWSLRNTLYF. The sequenced CDR3 bases are TGTGCCTGGAGTCTACGGAATACGCTCTAT.

Worth noting for this clone: Gene names are the mouse ones. Coverage ceases 1 residue before the CDR3 finishes, and the germline J gene fills in the end. J is TRBJ1-2 and V is TRBV3; a weak D match, TRBD1 (5 bases). The germline V gene encodes CDR1 SNHLY and CDR2 FYNGKV (reference sequence). V lost 0 bases and J lost 4, with 9 bases in between. This CDR3 is built from 14 residues. The part of the CDR3 DNA that was read is TGTGCCAGCAGCTTAGCGGGGAGGGGCTCCGACTACACC. This encodes CASSLAGRGSDYT. In full, the CDR3 reads CASSLAGRGSDYTF.

As concerns this clone: The gene names given are mouse names. The observed sequence ends 1 residue before the CDR3 terminus, with the missing tail filled in from the germline J gene. V is TRBV31 and J is TRBJ1-4; possible D gene TRBD1, 6 bases. The CDR3 spans 15 residues. The ends were cut back, 1 base at V and 5 bases at J, with 14 bases in the middle. Germline V lookup: CDR1 GKSSPN, CDR2 SITVG. CDR3 sequence reads: CAWSPRTEGNERLFF. CDR3 DNA (partial): TGTGCCTGGAGTCCTCGGACAGAGGGGAACGAAAGATTATTT.

Details on this clone: Genes and germline come from the mouse. CDR3 in amino acids: CTCSAVQISYEQYF. CDR3 DNA, as far as it was read: TGCACCTGCAGTGCAGTTCAAATCTCCTATGAACAGTAC. V and J are TRBV1 and TRBJ2-7; unclear D gene. The CDR3 extends 1 residue past the end of the read, so its final part is completed from the germline J gene. V gave up 1 base and J gave up 0 bases, with 7 bases separating them. Germline-derived CDR1 and CDR2 are NSQYPW and LRSPGD (reference sequence). The CDR3 runs 14 residues. The full variable domain, rest sourced from reference TRBV1 and TRBJ2-7, is VTLLEQNPRWRLVPRGQAVNLRCILKNSQYPWMSWYQQDLQKQLQWLFTLRSPGDKEVKSLPGADYLATRVTDTELRLQVANMSQGRTLYCTCSAVQISYEQYFGPGTRLTVL.